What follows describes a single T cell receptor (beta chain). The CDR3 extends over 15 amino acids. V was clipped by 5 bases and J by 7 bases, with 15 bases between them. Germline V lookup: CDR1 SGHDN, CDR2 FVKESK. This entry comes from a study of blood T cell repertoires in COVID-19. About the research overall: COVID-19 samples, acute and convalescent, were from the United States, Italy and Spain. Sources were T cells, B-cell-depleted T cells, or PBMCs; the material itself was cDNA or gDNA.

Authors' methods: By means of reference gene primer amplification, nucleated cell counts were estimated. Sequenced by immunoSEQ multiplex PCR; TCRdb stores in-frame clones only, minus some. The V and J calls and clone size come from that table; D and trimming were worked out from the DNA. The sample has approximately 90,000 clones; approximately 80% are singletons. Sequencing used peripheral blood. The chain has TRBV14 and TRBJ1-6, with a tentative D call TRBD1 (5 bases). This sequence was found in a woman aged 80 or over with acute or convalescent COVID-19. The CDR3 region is CASSLQEGRNSPLHF. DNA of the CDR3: TGTGCCAGCAGCTTGCAGGAGGGGCGGAATTCACCCCTCCACTTT.